This T cell receptor beta chain was recorded in a study of control samples from healthy donors and cancer patients. TCRdb's copy holds only in-frame clones and misses some; the assay was immunoSEQ multiplex PCR. The table has tens of thousands of clones, 88% seen once. V was clipped by 4 bases and J by 5 bases, with 11 bases between them. The germline V gene has CDR1 SNHLY and CDR2 FYNNEI. The CDR3 length is 14 residues. What was sequenced was blood. The receptor was isolated from a woman aged 70 to 79 in good health. This chain links TRBV2 with TRBJ1-4; D unclear. The CDR3 bases are TGTGCCAGCAGTGCTGGGAGGAGGAATGAAAAACTGTTTTTT. Its protein product is CASSAGRRNEKLFF.